This record looks at one T cell receptor beta chain sequence and its context. Its cognate antigen is unknown. Data came from immunoSEQ multiplex PCR; TCRdb stores just in-frame clones and leaves some out. The sample yields 70,000 to 100,000 clones, roughly 93% seen once. The data derive from a study of T cells in localized non-small cell lung cancer. Overall study findings and caveats: Tumor samples were not multi-region, leaving intratumor heterogeneity unexcluded. Elevated blood T cell density was associated with longer overall survival. The study found T cell clonality highest in uninvolved adjacent lung, above tumor. Adjacent lung was found to contain a median approximately 52 of the top 100 tumor clones.

The CDR3 is 16 amino acids. Per the germline V gene, CDR1 is MNHEY and CDR2 is SMNVEV (reference sequence). Trimming took 2 bases from V and 2 from J, leaving 13 bases between them. The input for sequencing was PBMCs, taken before any cancer treatment. This chain links TRBV27 with TRBJ2-1; D is perhaps TRBD2 (5 bases). The source of this sequence is a woman aged 35-70 years with stage II squamous cell lung carcinoma. CDR3 DNA: TGTGCCAGCAGTTTACGGGGTAGGGAAACCTACAATGAGCAGTTCTTC. Residues: CASSLRGRETYNEQFF.